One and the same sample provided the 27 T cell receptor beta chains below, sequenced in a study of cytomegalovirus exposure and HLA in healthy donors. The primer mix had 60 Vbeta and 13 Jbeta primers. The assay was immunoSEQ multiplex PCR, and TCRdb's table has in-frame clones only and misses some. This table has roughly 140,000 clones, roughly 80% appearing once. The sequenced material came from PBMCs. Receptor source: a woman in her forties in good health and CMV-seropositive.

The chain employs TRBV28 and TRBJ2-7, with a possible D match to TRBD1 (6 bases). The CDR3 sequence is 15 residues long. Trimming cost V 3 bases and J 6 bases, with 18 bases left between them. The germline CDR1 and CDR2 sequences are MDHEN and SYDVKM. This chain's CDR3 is CASSFVRGLSGEQYF. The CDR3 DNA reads TGTGCCAGCAGTTTTGTCAGGGGCCTTTCGGGCGAGCAGTACTTC.

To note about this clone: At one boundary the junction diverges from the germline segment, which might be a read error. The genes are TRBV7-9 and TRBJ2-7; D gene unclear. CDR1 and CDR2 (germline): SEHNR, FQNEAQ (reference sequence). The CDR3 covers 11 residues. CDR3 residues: CSSSLVSEQYF. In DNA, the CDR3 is TGTTCCAGCAGCTTAGTGAGTGAGCAGTACTTC.

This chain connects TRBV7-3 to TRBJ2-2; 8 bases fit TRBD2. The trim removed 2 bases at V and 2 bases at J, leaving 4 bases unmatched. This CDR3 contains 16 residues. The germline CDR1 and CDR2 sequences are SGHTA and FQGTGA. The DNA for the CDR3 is TGTGCCAGCAGCTTAGCGGGGGGCCTAAACACCGGGGAGCTGTTTTTT. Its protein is CASSLAGGLNTGELFF.

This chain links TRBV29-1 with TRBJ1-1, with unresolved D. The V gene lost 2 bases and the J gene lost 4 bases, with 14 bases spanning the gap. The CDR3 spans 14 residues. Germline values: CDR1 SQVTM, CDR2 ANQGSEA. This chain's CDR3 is CSVERGGSGTEAFF. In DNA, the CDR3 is TGCAGCGTTGAAAGAGGAGGGTCGGGCACTGAAGCTTTCTTT.

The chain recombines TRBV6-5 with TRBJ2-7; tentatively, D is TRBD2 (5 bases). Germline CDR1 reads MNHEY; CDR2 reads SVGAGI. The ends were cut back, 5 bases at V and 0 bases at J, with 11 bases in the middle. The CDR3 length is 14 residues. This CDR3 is CASSRAASSYEQYF. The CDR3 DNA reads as TGTGCCAGCAGTAGAGCGGCCAGCTCCTACGAGCAGTACTTC.

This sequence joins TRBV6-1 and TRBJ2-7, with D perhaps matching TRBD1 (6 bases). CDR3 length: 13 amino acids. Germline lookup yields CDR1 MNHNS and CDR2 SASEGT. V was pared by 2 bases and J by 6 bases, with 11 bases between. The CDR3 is CASSERRGPEQYF. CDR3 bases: TGTGCCAGCAGTGAACGCAGGGGTCCCGAGCAGTACTTC.

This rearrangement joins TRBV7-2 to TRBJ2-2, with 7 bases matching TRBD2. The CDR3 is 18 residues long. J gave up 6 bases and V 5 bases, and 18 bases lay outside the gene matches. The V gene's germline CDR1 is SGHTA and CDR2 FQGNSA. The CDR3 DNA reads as TGTGCCAGCAGCCAATCTGGGGAGTACGGCGGGGGATCCGGGGAGCTGTTTTTT. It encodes CASSQSGEYGGGSGELFF.

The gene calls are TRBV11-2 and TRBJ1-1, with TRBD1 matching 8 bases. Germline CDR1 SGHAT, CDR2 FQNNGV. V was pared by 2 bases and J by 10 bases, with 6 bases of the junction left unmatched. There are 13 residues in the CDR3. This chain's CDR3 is CASSLKSGTGAFF. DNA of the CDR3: TGTGCCAGCAGCTTAAAATCCGGGACAGGAGCTTTCTTT.

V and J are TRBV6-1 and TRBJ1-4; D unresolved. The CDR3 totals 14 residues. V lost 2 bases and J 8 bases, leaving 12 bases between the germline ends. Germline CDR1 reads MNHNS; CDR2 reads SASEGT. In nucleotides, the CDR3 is TGTGCCAGCAGTGAAATCGGGGTTGCGGAAAAACTGTTTTTT. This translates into CASSEIGVAEKLFF.

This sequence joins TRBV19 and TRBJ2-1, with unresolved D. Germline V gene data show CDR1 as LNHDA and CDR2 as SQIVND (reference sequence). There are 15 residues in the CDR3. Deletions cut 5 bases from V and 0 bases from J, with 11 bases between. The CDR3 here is CASSATQSSYNEQFF. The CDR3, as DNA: TGTGCCAGTAGTGCAACACAGAGCTCCTACAATGAGCAGTTCTTC.

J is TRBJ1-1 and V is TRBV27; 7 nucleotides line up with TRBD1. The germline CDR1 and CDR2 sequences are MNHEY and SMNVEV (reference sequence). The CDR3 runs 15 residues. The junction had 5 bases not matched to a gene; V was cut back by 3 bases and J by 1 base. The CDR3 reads CASSFGTVKNTEAFF. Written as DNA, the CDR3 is TGTGCCAGCAGTTTCGGGACAGTGAAGAACACTGAAGCTTTCTTT.

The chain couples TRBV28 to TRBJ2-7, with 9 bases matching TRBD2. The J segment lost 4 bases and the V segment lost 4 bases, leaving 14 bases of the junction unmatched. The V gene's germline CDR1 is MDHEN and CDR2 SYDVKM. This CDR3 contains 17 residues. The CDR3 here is CASSSPPLASGDYEQYF. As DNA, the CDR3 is TGTGCCAGCAGTTCACCTCCTCTGGCTAGCGGGGATTACGAGCAGTACTTC.

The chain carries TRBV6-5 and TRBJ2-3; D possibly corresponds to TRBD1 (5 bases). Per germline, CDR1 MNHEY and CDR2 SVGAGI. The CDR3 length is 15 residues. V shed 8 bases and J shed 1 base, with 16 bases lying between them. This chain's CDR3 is CASRPGSVGTDTQYF. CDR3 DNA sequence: TGTGCCAGCCGGCCAGGGTCGGTGGGCACAGATACGCAGTATTTT.

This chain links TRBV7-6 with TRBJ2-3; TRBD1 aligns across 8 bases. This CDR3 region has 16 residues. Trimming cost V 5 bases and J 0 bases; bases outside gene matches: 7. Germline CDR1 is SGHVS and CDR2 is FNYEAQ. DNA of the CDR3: TGTGCCAGCAGCACAGACAGGGGTGCTAGCACAGATACGCAGTATTTT. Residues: CASSTDRGASTDTQYF.

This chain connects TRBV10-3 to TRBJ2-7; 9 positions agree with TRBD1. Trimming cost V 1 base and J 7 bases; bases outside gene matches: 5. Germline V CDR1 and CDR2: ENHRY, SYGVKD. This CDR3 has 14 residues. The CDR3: CAISEWDRVGEQYF. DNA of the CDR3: TGTGCCATCAGTGAGTGGGACAGGGTCGGGGAGCAGTACTTC.

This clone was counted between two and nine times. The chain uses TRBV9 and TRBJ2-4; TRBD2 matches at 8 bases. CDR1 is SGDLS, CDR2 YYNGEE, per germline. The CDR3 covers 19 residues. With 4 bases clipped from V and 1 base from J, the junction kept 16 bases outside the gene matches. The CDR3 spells CASSPRSSGPDGAKNIQYF. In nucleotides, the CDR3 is TGTGCCAGCAGCCCGAGGTCTAGCGGGCCTGATGGGGCCAAAAACATTCAGTACTTC.

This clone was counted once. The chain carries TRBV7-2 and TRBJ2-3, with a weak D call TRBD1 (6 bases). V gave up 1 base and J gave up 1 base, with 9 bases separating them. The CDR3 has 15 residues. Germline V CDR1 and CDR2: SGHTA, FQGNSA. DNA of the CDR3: TGTGCCAGCAGCTTAGGCTCAGGGGGCACAGATACGCAGTATTTT. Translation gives CASSLGSGGTDTQYF. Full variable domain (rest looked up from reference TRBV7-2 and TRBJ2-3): GAGVSQSPSNKVTEKGKDVELRCDPISGHTALYWYRQSLGQGLEFLIYFQGNSAPDKSGLPSDRFSAERTGGSVSTLTIQRTQQEDSAVYLCASSLGSGGTDTQYFGPGTRLTVL.

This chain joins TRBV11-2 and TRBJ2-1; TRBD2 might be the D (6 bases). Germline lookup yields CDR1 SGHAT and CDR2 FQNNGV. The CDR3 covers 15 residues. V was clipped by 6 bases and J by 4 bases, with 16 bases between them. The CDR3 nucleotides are TGTGCCAGCAGTGAGAGCGGAGGGGCGTACAATGAGCAGTTCTTC. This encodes CASSESGGAYNEQFF.

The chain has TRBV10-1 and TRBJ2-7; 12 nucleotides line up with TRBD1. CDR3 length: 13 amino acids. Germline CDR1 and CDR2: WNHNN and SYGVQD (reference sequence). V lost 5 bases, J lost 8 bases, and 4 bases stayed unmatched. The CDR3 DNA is TGCGCCAGCAGTCGGGGACAGGGGGCACAGCAGTACTTC. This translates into CASSRGQGAQQYF.

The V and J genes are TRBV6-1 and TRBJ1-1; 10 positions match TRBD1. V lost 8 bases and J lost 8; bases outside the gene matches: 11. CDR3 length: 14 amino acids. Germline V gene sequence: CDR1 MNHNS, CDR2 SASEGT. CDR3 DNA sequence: TGTGCCAGCCCCGGGACAGGGGTTAGAATAGAAGCTTTCTTT. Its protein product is CASPGTGVRIEAFF.

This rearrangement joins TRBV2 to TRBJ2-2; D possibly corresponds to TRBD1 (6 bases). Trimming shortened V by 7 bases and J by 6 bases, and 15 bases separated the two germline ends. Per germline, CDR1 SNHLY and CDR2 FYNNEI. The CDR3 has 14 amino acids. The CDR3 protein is CASTTEGVAGELFF. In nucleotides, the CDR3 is TGTGCCAGCACCACCGAGGGGGTGGCCGGGGAGCTGTTTTTT.

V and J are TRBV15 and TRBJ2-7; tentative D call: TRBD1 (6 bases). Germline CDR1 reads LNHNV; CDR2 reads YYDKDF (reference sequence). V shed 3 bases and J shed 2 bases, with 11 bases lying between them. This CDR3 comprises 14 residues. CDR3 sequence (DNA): TGTGCCACCAGCAGGAAGGACAGCCCCTACGAGCAGTACTTC. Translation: CATSRKDSPYEQYF. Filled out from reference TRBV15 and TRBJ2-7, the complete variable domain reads DAMVIQNPRYQVTQFGKPVTLSCSQTLNHNVMYWYQQKSSQAPKLLFHYYDKDFNNEADTPDNFQSRRPNTSFCFLDIRSPGLGDTAMYLCATSRKDSPYEQYFGPGTRLTVT.

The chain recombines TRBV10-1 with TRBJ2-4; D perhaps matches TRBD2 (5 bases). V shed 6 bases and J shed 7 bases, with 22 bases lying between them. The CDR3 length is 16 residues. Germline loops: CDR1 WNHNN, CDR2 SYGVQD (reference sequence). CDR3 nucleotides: TGCGCCAGCAGGACCCTTTTGAGGGAGTTATGGAACATTCAGTACTTC. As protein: CASRTLLRELWNIQYF.

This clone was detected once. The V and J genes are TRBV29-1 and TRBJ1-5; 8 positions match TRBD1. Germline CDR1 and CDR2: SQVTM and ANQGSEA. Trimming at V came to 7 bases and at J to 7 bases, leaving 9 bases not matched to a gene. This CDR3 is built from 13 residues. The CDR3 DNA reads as TGCAGCGCTCGGACAGGGCGTGGACAGCCCCAGCATTTT. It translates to CSARTGRGQPQHF.

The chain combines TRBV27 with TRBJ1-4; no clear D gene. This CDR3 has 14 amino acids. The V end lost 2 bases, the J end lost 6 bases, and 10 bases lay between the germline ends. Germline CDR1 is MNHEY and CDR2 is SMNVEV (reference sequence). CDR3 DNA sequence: TGTGCCAGCAGTTTAGATTTAACAGATGAAAAACTGTTTTTT. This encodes CASSLDLTDEKLFF.

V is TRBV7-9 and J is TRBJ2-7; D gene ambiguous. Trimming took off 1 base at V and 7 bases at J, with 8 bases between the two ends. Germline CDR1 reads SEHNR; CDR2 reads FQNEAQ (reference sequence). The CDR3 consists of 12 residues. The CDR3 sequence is CASSLVTEEQYF. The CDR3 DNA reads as TGTGCCAGCAGCTTAGTTACAGAGGAGCAGTACTTC.

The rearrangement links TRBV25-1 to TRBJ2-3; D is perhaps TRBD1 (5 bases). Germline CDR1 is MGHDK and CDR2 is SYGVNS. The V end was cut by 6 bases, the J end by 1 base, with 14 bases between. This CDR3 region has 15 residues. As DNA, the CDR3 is TGTGCCAGCAGCCCCCCAGGCAGGGGCACAGATACGCAGTATTTT. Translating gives CASSPPGRGTDTQYF.